The TCR beta chain described here comes from a study of blood T cell repertoires in COVID-19. Study-wide context: COVID-19 samples from acute and convalescent phases originated in the United States, Italy and Spain.

Per the original data handling: Nucleated cell number was recorded as an estimate derived from reference gene primer amplification. This table comes from immunoSEQ multiplex PCR, and its TCRdb copy is limited to in-frame clones, with some not included. The D gene and trimming were derived from the DNA, and the V and J assignments and clone size from that table. Of around 190,000 clones listed, about 75% are singletons. From germline, CDR1 is LNHDA and CDR2 SQIVND (reference sequence). V lost 7 bases, J lost 0 bases, and 7 bases stayed unmatched. The CDR3 is 15 amino acids. This sequence joins TRBV19 and TRBJ2-7, with 9 bases that match TRBD1. The receptor was derived from a woman aged 45 to 65 with active or convalescent COVID-19. The sequenced material came from peripheral blood. The CDR3 region is CASKGGQGVSYEQYF. CDR3 DNA: TGTGCCAGTAAGGGGGGACAGGGCGTCTCCTACGAGCAGTACTTC.